The 21 T cell receptor beta chains below come from one sample, sequenced in a study of blood T cell repertoires in COVID-19. The protocol was immunoSEQ multiplex PCR, while the TCRdb copy is restricted to in-frame clones and leaves out a portion. The repertoire holds under 300,000 clones, with approximately 84% as singletons. The sample taken for sequencing was PBMCs or T cells enriched from blood (not recorded which). All receptors derive from a middle-aged man who had recovered from COVID-19.

The chain carries TRBV28 and TRBJ2-1, with D perhaps TRBD1 (6 bases). This CDR3 has 15 residues. Germline CDR1 and CDR2: MDHEN and SYDVKM. V was pared by 1 base and J by 9 bases, with 16 bases between. The CDR3 reads CASSLYRAPSGEQFF. The DNA of the CDR3 is TGTGCCAGCAGTTTATACAGGGCGCCTTCGGGTGAGCAGTTCTTC.

This clone appeared once. The chain employs TRBV6-4 and TRBJ2-7, with TRBD2 matching over 7 bases. Germline values: CDR1 MRHNA, CDR2 SNTAGT. V gave up 4 bases and J gave up 0 bases; unmatched junction bases: 3. The CDR3 has 14 residues. CDR3 DNA: TGTGCCAGCAGTGCCAGCGGGAACTCCTACGAGCAGTACTTC. Residues: CASSASGNSYEQYF.

This clone turned up a few times. V is TRBV18 and J is TRBJ2-3, with D maybe TRBD2 (6 bases). Germline CDR1 reads KGHSH; CDR2 reads LQKENI. The CDR3 consists of 17 residues. Trimming shortened V by 3 bases and J by 6 bases, and 22 bases separated the two germline ends. CDR3 protein: CASSPSLTNAGGDTQYF. In DNA form, the CDR3 reads TGTGCCAGCTCACCTTCACTAACAAACGCAGGAGGGGATACGCAGTATTTT.

The chain couples TRBV5-1 to TRBJ2-5; D unresolved. The ends were cut back, 1 base at V and 2 bases at J, with 9 bases in the middle. This CDR3 comprises 14 residues. Looked up from germline, CDR1 is SGHRS and CDR2 is YFSETQ. The CDR3 DNA is TGCGCCAGCAGCTTGTCGCGGATTCAAGAGACCCAGTACTTC. It yields the protein CASSLSRIQETQYF.

The V call is TRBV11-2, the J call TRBJ2-1; 9 bases are shared with TRBD1. The V and J ends lost 3 bases and 8 bases, in that order; junction bases with no gene match: 11. The CDR3 length is 16 residues. From germline, CDR1 is SGHAT and CDR2 FQNNGV. The CDR3 sequence: CASSFTGGGSGDEQFF. The CDR3 DNA sequence: TGTGCCAGCAGCTTTACAGGGGGCGGAAGCGGGGATGAGCAGTTCTTC.

This clone was seen once. The chain employs TRBV5-1 and TRBJ2-7, with TRBD2 matching 8 bases. The J segment lost 2 bases and the V segment lost 1 base, leaving 8 bases of the junction unmatched. The CDR3 spans 16 residues. Per germline, CDR1 SGHRS and CDR2 YFSETQ. CDR3 protein: CASSLWAGGATYEQYF. CDR3 sequence (DNA): TGCGCCAGCAGCTTGTGGGCGGGGGGCGCGACCTACGAGCAGTACTTC.

In this sample, this clone turned up once. The rearrangement links TRBV7-9 to TRBJ1-3; TRBD1 aligns across 12 bases. This CDR3 spans 15 amino acids. Germline V CDR1 and CDR2: SEHNR, FQNEAQ (reference sequence). The V segment lost 5 bases and the J segment 4 bases; nucleotides outside the gene matches: 3. CDR3 in amino acids: CASSLGQGAGNTIYF. The CDR3 nucleotides read TGTGCCAGCAGCCTGGGACAGGGGGCGGGAAACACCATATATTTT.

V usage is TRBV28 and J usage is TRBJ2-3; 9 bases map to TRBD2. CDR3 length: 15 residues. V dropped 3 bases and J dropped 4; count of bases not matched to a gene: 5. Per germline, CDR1 MDHEN and CDR2 SYDVKM. Written as DNA, the CDR3 is TGTGCCAGCAGTTTTGGCCTAGCGGGACCAGATACGCAGTATTTT. Encoded protein: CASSFGLAGPDTQYF.

The chain carries TRBV7-9 and TRBJ1-5; the D is unclear. V lost 2 bases and J lost 6, with 14 bases in between. The V gene's germline CDR1 is SEHNR and CDR2 FQNEAQ (reference sequence). The CDR3 loop spans 15 amino acids. The CDR3 here is CASSLSDGGFQPQHF. In DNA form, the CDR3 reads TGTGCCAGCAGCTTAAGCGACGGTGGGTTTCAGCCCCAGCATTTT.

This rearrangement joins TRBV27 to TRBJ1-4, with D perhaps TRBD1 (5 bases). The CDR3 has 14 residues. V was clipped by 2 bases and J by 2 bases, with 6 bases between them. The germline V gene encodes CDR1 MNHEY and CDR2 SMNVEV (reference sequence). CDR3 DNA: TGTGCCAGCAGTTTAAAGGGGACTAATGAAAAACTGTTTTTT. The encoded protein is CASSLKGTNEKLFF.

The chain recombines TRBV12-5 with TRBJ2-3, with 7 bases fitting TRBD2. The CDR3 contains 12 residues. Trimming at V came to 6 bases and at J to 11 bases, leaving 8 bases not matched to a gene. CDR1 and CDR2 from the germline V gene are LGHNT and FRNRAP. The CDR3 region has the DNA TGTGCTAGTGGCCCCCCTAGCGGAGGGCAGTATTTT. Translated: CASGPPSGGQYF.

The chain employs TRBV19 and TRBJ2-5, with TRBD2 identical over 8 bases. The CDR3 length is 15 residues. Unmatched junction bases numbered 11, after V lost 7 bases and J lost 4 bases. Germline V gene lookup returns CDR1 LNHDA and CDR2 SQIVND (reference sequence). For the CDR3, the DNA is TGTGCCAGTAAAAAGTCCAGCGGGAGAGTAGAGACCCAGTACTTC. Protein sequence: CASKKSSGRVETQYF.

In its sample, this clone was seen a few times. V usage is TRBV5-5 and J usage is TRBJ2-2, with 7 bases that match TRBD1. Germline V lookup: CDR1 SGHKS, CDR2 YYEKEE (reference sequence). V was pared by 4 bases and J by 7 bases, with 10 bases of the junction left unmatched. This CDR3 is built from 15 residues. In DNA form, the CDR3 reads TGTGCCAGCAGCCAACCGAACAGGGGAAGCGGGGAGCTGTTTTTT. Protein: CASSQPNRGSGELFF.

The chain carries TRBV6-5 and TRBJ1-1, with D tentatively TRBD1 (6 bases). V gave up 5 bases and J gave up 2 bases, with 12 bases separating them. CDR1 MNHEY and CDR2 SVGAGI come from the germline V gene. The CDR3 is made up of 14 amino acids. CDR3 sequence reads: CASSTGGQNTEAFF. The CDR3, as DNA: TGTGCCAGCAGTACGGGGGGACAAAACACTGAAGCTTTCTTT.

The chain links TRBV3-1 (or the pseudogene TRBV3-2) to TRBJ1-4; 8 bases are shared with TRBD1. The ends lost 3 bases at V and 4 bases at J; junction bases unmatched: 4. CDR3 size: 15 residues. Germline assignment: CDR1 LGHDT and CDR2 YNNKEL (reference sequence). The CDR3 spells CASSHQGQGNEKLFF. CDR3 bases: TGTGCCAGCAGCCACCAAGGACAGGGTAATGAAAAACTGTTTTTT.

The chain joins TRBV7-2 to TRBJ2-1, with 13 bases that match TRBD2. V trimming: 2 bases; J trimming: 7 bases; junction bases outside the gene matches: 2. This CDR3 spans 15 amino acids. Germline values: CDR1 SGHTA, CDR2 FQGNSA. The CDR3 DNA reads as TGTGCCAGCAGCTTAACTAGCGGGGGGGCAAATGAGCAGTTCTTC. Translation: CASSLTSGGANEQFF.

This clone was recorded once. V and J are TRBV3-1 (or the pseudogene TRBV3-2) and TRBJ2-2; possibly TRBD1 for D (5 bases). The CDR3 is made up of 15 amino acids. The germline CDR1 and CDR2 sequences are LGHDT and YNNKEL (reference sequence). V lost 0 bases to trimming and J lost 5 bases, with 10 bases between them. This CDR3 is CASSQDAGRTGELFF. CDR3 DNA: TGTGCCAGCAGCCAAGATGCAGGGCGGACCGGGGAGCTGTTTTTT.

The CDR3 protein is CASSVDGTPNEKLFF. CDR3 nucleotide sequence: TGTGCCAGCAGCGTAGACGGGACTCCTAATGAAAAACTGTTTTTT. The V call is TRBV9, the J call TRBJ1-4; tentative D call: TRBD1 (5 bases). Germline CDR1 is SGDLS and CDR2 is YYNGEE. V lost 0 bases and J lost 3, with 9 bases in between. The CDR3 contains 15 residues. The full variable domain, in which reference TRBV9 and TRBJ1-4 provide the parts outside the CDR3, is DSGVTQTPKHLITATGQRVTLRCSPRSGDLSVYWYQQSLDQGLQFLIQYYNGEERAKGNILERFSAQQFPDLHSELNLSSLELGDSALYFCASSVDGTPNEKLFFGSGTQLSVL.

V is TRBV24-1 and J is TRBJ2-5; D is possibly TRBD1 (6 bases). The germline CDR1 and CDR2 sequences are KGHDR and SFDVKD. The length of the CDR3 is 16 residues. The ends were cut back, 9 bases at V and 7 bases at J, with 26 bases in the middle. In nucleotides, the CDR3 is TGTGCCACCGAGGAGGTAATCAGGGGCGGTGAGGTGACCCAGTACTTC. This translates into CATEEVIRGGEVTQYF.

This rearrangement joins TRBV18 to TRBJ1-3; the D gene is possibly TRBD1 (5 bases). CDR3 length: 17 residues. CDR1 is KGHSH and CDR2 is LQKENI in the germline V gene. V was shortened by 0 bases and J by 0 bases, with 12 bases between the two germline ends. CDR3 protein: CASSPPYQGNSGNTIYF. In nucleotides, the CDR3 is TGTGCCAGCTCACCACCGTACCAGGGCAACTCTGGAAACACCATATATTTT.

The rearrangement links TRBV6-5 to TRBJ1-5; 8 bases align to TRBD1. CDR3 length: 14 amino acids. CDR1 is MNHEY and CDR2 is SVGAGI in the germline V gene. J was trimmed by 6 bases and V by 5 bases; bases with no gene match: 6. CDR3: CASSQTGVPQPQHF. CDR3 bases: TGTGCCAGCAGTCAGACAGGGGTCCCTCAGCCCCAGCATTTT.